Given below is one TCR beta chain in context. Its specificity is unknown. This cohort consisted of healthy bone marrow donors. CDR3 length: 15 amino acids. The germline V gene encodes CDR1 SNHLY and CDR2 FYNNEI. V shed 6 bases and J 4 bases; nucleotides not matched to a gene: 7. This record comes from a study of cytomegalovirus exposure and HLA in healthy donors. Study in general: An early release of data contained roughly 86 million unique TCRs, which came from HLA-typed donors. Out of 398 genotyped donors, 81% belonged to the Caucasian-associated ancestry cluster.

The PCR contained 60 Vbeta and 13 Jbeta primers. Using immunoSEQ multiplex PCR, the repertoire was profiled, and TCRdb retains in-frame clones only, with some absent. This table holds approximately 130,000 clones, 75% to 90% found once. Findings of the study overall: Among the sequence variants, a highly shared cluster was likely an artifact of sequencing.

Sequencing was carried out using PBMCs. This TCR was sampled from a woman in her 30s in good health and CMV-seropositive. J is TRBJ1-4 and V is TRBV2; 8 bases match TRBD1. The CDR3 here is CASSGGQAINEKLFF. As DNA, the CDR3 is TGTGCCAGCAGCGGGGGACAGGCGATTAATGAAAAACTGTTTTTT.